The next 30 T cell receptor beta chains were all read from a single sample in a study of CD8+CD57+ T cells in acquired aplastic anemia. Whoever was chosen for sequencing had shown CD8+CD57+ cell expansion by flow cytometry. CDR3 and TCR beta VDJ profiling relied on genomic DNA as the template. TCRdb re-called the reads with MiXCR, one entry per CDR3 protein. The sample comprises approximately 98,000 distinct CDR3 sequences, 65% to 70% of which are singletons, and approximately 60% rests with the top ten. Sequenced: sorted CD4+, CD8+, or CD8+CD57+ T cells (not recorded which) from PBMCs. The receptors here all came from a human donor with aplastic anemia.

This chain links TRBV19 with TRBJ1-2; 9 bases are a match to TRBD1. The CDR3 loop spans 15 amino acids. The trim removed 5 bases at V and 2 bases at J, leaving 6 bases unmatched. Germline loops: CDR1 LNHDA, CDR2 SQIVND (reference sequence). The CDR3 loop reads CASSSRQGDNYGYTF. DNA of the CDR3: TGTGCCAGTAGTTCCAGACAGGGGGACAACTATGGCTACACCTTC. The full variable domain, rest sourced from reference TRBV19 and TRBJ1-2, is DGGITQSPKYLFRKEGQNVTLSCEQNLNHDAMYWYRQDPGQGLRLIYYSQIVNDFQKGDIAEGYSVSREKKESFPLTVTSAQKNPTAFYLCASSSRQGDNYGYTFGSGTRLTVV.

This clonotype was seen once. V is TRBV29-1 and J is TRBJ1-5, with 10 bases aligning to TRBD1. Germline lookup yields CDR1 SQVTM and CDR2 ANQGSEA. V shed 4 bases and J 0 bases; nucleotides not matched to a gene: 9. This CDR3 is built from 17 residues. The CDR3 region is CSVAYGTGAYSNQPQHF. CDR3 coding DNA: TGCAGCGTTGCTTATGGGACAGGGGCATATAGCAATCAGCCCCAGCATTTT.

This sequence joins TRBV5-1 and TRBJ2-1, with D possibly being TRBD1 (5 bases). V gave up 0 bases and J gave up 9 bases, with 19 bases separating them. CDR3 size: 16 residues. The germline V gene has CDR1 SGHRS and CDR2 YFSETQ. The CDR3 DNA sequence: TGCGCCAGCAGCTTGGGGGTTAGGGGTCAGACGAGTGAGCAGTTCTTC. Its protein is CASSLGVRGQTSEQFF.

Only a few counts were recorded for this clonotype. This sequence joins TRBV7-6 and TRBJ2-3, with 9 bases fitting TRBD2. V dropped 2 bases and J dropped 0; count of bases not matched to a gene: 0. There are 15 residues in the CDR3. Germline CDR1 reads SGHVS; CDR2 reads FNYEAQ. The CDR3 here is CASSLTSGSTDTQYF. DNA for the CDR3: TGTGCCAGCAGCTTAACTAGCGGGAGCACAGATACGCAGTATTTT. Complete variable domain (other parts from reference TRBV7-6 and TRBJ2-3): GAGVSQSPRYKVTKRGQDVALRCDPISGHVSLYWYRQALGQGPEFLTYFNYEAQQDKSGLPNDRFSAERPEGSISTLTIQRTEQRDSAMYRCASSLTSGSTDTQYFGPGTRLTVL.

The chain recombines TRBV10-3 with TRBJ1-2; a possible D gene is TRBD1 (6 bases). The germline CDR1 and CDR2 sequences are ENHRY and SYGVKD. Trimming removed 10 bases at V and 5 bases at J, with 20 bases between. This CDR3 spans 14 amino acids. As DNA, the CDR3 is TGTGCCACGAACCGGGACAACCCGACATATGGCTACACCTTC. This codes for CATNRDNPTYGYTF.

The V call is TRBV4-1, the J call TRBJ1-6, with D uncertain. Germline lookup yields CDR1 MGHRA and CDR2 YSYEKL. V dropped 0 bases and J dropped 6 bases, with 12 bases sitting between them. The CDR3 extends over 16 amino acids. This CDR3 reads CASSQEVPGFNSPLHF. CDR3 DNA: TGCGCCAGCAGCCAAGAGGTGCCAGGATTTAATTCACCCCTCCACTTT.

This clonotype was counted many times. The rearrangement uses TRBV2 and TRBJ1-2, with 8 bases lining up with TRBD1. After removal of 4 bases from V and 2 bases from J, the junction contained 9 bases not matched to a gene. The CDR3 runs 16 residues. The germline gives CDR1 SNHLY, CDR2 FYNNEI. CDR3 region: CASSGGRQGRNYGYTF. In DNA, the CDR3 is TGTGCCAGCAGTGGGGGCCGACAGGGGCGGAACTATGGCTACACCTTC. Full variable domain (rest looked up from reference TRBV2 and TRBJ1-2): EPEVTQTPSHQVTQMGQEVILRCVPISNHLYFYWYRQILGQKVEFLVSFYNNEISEKSEIFDDQFSVERPDGSNFTLKIRSTKLEDSAMYFCASSGGRQGRNYGYTFGSGTRLTVV.

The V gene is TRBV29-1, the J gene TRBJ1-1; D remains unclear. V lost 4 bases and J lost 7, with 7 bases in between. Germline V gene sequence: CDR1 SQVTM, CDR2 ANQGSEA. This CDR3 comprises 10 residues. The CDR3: CSVGGLEAFF. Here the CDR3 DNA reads TGCAGCGTTGGGGGTCTTGAAGCTTTCTTT.

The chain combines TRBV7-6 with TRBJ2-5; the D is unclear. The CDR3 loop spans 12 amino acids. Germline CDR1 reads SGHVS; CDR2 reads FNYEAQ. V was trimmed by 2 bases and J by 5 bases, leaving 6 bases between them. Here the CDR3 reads CASSLMEETQYF. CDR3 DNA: TGTGCCAGCAGCTTAATGGAGGAGACCCAGTACTTC.

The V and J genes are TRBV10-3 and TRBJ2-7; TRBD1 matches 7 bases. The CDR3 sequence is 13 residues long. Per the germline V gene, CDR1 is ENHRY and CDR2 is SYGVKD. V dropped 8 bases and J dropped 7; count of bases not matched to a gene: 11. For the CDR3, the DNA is TGTGCCATCCGGACAGGAGAGCGCAATGAGCAGTACTTC. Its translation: CAIRTGERNEQYF.

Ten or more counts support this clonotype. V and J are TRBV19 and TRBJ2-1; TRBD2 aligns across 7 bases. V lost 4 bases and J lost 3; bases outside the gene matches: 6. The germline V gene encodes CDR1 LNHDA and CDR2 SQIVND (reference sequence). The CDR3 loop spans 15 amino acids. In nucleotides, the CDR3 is TGTGCCAGTAGTAGCGGGAGTGGGAACTACAATGAGCAGTTCTTC. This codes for CASSSGSGNYNEQFF.

CDR3 residues: CASILRGRGYEQYF. For the CDR3, the DNA is TGTGCCAGTATTCTCCGGGGTCGGGGCTACGAGCAGTACTTC. The genes are TRBV19 and TRBJ2-7, with a weak D call TRBD2 (5 bases). Germline CDR1 and CDR2: LNHDA and SQIVND (reference sequence). Trimming removed 7 bases at V and 3 bases at J, with 16 bases between. The length of the CDR3 is 14 residues.

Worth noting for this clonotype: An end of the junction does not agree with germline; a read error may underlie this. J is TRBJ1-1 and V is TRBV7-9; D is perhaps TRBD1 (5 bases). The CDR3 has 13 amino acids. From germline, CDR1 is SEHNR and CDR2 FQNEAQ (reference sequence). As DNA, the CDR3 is TGTGCCAGCAGTTTGACAGTGAACACTGACGCTTTCTTT. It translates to CASSLTVNTDAFF.

The CDR3, as DNA: TGTGCCAGCAGCCAAGGCGGGGGCTTCAGCACAGATACGCAGTATTTT. It encodes CASSQGGGFSTDTQYF. This chain connects TRBV3-1 to TRBJ2-3; perhaps TRBD2 as D (7 bases). CDR3 length: 16 residues. The germline V and J ends were trimmed by 1 base and 0 bases, with 11 bases remaining between them. Germline values: CDR1 LGHDT, CDR2 YNNKEL (reference sequence).

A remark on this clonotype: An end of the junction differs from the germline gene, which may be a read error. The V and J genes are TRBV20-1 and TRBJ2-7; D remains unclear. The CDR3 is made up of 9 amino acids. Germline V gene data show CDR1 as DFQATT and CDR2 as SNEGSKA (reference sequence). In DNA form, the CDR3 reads TGCAGTGCTACTCAATCTAGAGGTTTC. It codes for CSATQSRGF.

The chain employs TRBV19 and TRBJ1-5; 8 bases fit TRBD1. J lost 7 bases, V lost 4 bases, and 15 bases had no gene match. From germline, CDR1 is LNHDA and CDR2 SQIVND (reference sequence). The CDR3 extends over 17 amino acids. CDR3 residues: CASSTGTGGVGRQPQHF. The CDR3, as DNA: TGTGCCAGTAGTACAGGGACAGGTGGAGTCGGGCGACAGCCCCAGCATTTT.

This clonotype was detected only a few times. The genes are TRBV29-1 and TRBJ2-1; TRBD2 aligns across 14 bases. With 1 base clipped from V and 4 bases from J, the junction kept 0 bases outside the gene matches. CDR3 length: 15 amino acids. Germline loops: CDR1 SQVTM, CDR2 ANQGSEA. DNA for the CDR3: TGCAGCGTTGAAGGACTAGCGGGGGGGTACAATGAGCAGTTCTTC. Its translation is CSVEGLAGGYNEQFF.

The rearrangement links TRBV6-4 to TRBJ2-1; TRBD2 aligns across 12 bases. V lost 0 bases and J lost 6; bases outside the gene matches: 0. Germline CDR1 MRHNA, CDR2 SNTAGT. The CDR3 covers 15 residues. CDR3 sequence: CASSDSTSGSNEQFF. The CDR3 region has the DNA TGTGCCAGCAGTGACTCGACTAGCGGGAGCAATGAGCAGTTCTTC.

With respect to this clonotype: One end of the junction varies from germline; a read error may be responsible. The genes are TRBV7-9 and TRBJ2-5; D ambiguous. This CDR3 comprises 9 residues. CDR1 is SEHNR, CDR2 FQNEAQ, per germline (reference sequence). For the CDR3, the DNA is TGTGCCAGCAGCCCCCGGGTTTCATTC. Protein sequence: CASSPRVSF.

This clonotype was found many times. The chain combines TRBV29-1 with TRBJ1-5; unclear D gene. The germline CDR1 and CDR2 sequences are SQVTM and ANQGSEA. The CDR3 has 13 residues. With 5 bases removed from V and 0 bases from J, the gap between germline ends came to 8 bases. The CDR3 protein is CSVTGDSNQPQHF. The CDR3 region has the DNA TGCAGCGTTACCGGGGATAGCAATCAGCCCCAGCATTTT.

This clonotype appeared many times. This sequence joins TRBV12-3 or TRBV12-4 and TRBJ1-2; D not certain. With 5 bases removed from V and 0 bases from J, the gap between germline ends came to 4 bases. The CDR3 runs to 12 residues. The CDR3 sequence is CASSGTNYGYTF. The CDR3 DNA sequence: TGTGCCAGCAGTGGTACTAACTATGGCTACACCTTC.

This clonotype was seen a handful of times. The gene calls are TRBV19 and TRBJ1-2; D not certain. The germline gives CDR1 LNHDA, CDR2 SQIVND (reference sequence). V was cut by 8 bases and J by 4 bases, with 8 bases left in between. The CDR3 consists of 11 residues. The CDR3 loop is CASGDLYGYTF. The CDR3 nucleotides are TGTGCCAGTGGGGATCTCTATGGCTACACCTTC.

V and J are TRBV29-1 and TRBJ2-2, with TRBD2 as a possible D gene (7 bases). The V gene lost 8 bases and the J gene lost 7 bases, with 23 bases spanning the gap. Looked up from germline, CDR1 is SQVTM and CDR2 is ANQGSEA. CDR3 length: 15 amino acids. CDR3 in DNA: TGCAGCACGCGAGGCAAAGGAGGGGGGGGCGGGGAGCTGTTTTTT. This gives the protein CSTRGKGGGGGELFF.

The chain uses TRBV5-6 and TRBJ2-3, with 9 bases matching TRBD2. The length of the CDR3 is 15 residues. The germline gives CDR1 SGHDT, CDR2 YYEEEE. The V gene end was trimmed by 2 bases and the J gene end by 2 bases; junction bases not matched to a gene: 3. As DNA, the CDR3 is TGTGCCAGCAGCTTAGGGACTAGCCTCACAGATACGCAGTATTTT. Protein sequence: CASSLGTSLTDTQYF.

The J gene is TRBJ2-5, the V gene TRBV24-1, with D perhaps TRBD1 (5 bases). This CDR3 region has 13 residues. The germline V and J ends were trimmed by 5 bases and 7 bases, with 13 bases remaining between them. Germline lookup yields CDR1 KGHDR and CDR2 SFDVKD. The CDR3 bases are TGTGCCACCAGTGCCCGGCAGGGTGGGACCCAGTACTTC. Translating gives CATSARQGGTQYF.

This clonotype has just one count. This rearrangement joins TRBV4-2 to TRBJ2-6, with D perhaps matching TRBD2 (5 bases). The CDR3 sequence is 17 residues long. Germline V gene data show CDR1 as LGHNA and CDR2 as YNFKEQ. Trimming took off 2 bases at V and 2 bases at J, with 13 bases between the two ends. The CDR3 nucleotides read TGTGCCAGCAGCCAATATCCGGAGGCGGCTGGGGCCAACGTCCTGACTTTC. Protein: CASSQYPEAAGANVLTF.

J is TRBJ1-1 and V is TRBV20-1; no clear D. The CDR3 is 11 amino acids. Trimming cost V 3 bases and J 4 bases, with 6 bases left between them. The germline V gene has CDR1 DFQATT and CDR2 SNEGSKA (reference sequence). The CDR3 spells CSASWGTEAFF. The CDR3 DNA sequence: TGCAGTGCTAGTTGGGGCACTGAAGCTTTCTTT.

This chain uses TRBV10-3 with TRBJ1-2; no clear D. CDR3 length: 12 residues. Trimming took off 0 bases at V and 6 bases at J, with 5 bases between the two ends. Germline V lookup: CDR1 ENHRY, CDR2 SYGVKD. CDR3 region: CAISESKNGYTF. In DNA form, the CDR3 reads TGTGCCATCAGTGAGTCGAAAAATGGCTACACCTTC.

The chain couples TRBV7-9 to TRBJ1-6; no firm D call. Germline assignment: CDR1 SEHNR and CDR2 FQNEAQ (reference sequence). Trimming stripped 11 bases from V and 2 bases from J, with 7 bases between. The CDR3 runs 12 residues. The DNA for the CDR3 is TGTGCCTCGAGGACCTATAATTCACCCCTCCACTTT. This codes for CASRTYNSPLHF.

CDR3 protein: CSARDYRGEHTEAFF. CDR3 nucleotides: TGCAGTGCTAGAGACTACAGGGGTGAGCACACTGAAGCTTTCTTT. The chain has TRBV20-1 and TRBJ1-1; 7 bases line up with TRBD1. The trim removed 0 bases at V and 3 bases at J, leaving 7 bases unmatched. This CDR3 has 15 residues. Looked up from germline, CDR1 is DFQATT and CDR2 is SNEGSKA (reference sequence).